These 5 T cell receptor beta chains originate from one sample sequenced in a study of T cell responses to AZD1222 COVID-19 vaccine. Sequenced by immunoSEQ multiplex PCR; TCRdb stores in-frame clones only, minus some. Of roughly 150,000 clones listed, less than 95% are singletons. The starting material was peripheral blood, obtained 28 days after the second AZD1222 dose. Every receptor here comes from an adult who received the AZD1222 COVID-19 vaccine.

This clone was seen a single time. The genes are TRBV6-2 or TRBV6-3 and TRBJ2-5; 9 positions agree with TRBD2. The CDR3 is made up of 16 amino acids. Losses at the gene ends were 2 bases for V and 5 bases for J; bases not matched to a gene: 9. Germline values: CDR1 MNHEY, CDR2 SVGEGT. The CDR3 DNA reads TGTGCCAGCAGTTACGTGGGCGGGGGGGCCGGGGAGACCCAGTACTTC. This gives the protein CASSYVGGGAGETQYF.

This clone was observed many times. CDR3 nucleotides: TGTGCCAGCAGCTGGGCCCACGAGCAGTACTTC. Amino acid sequence: CASSWAHEQYF. The rearrangement links TRBV5-4 to TRBJ2-7; D not certain. Trimming left V 3 bases short and J 5 bases short, with 6 bases between. The length of the CDR3 is 11 residues. CDR1 is SGHNT and CDR2 is YYREEE in the germline V gene (reference sequence).

CDR3 DNA sequence: TGCGCCAGCAGCCAAGATCGGGGGACTTCCCGGGATGAAAAACTGTTTTTT. Its protein product is CASSQDRGTSRDEKLFF. This chain connects TRBV4-1 to TRBJ1-4, with a weak D call TRBD1 (5 bases). Germline CDR1 MGHRA, CDR2 YSYEKL. V shed 0 bases and J shed 6 bases, with 17 bases lying between them. CDR3 length: 17 residues.

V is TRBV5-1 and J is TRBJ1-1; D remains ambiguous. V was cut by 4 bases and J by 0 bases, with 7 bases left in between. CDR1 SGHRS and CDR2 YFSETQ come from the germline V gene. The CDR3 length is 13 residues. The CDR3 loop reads CASSLYMNTEAFF. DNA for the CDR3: TGCGCCAGCAGCCTCTACATGAACACTGAAGCTTTCTTT.

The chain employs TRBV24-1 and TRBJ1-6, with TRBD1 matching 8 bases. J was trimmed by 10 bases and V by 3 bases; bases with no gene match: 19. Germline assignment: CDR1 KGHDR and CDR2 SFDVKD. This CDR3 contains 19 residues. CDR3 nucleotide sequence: TGTGCCACCAGTGATGGTCGGGACAGGCGCCTTTACGGGGGATCACCCCTCCACTTT. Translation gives CATSDGRDRRLYGGSPLHF.